This is a list of T cell receptor beta chains from one sample in a study of T cells in Graves' hyperthyroidism and ophthalmopathy. TCRdb fed the multiplex PCR reads into MiXCR, producing one record per CDR3 protein. The table includes over 400,000 distinct CDR3 sequences, about 14% detected once. The sequencing input was blood. These receptors were obtained from a young man with Graves' ophthalmopathy. The CDR3 runs from the conserved cysteine through the conserved F or W. Clone size is given for some rows only: seen once, a few or many times, or a class if the clone is expanded.

CDR3aa: CATSDPTGGVETQYF
j_gene: TRBJ2-5
abundance: few
v_gene: TRBV24-1

CDR3aa: CASSPTGIPQPQHF
j_gene: TRBJ1-5
abundance: many
v_gene: TRBV3-1

CDR3aa: CSAHDRYNEQFF
j_gene: TRBJ2-1
abundance: many
v_gene: TRBV20-1

CDR3aa: CASTVAGVTDGYTF
j_gene: TRBJ1-2
abundance: .
v_gene: TRBV6-1

CDR3aa: CSAEAGDSYNEQFF
j_gene: TRBJ2-1
abundance: .
v_gene: TRBV20-1

CDR3aa: CSATGTASYEQYF
j_gene: TRBJ2-7
abundance: many
v_gene: TRBV20-1

CDR3aa: CASSQVSSNQPQHF
j_gene: TRBJ1-5
abundance: many
v_gene: TRBV4-1

CDR3aa: CASSSGHGPYEQYF
j_gene: TRBJ2-7
abundance: many
v_gene: TRBV13

CDR3aa: CASSVATVTTNEKLFF
j_gene: TRBJ1-4
abundance: .
v_gene: TRBV19

CDR3aa: CASGLARPNTEAFF
j_gene: TRBJ1-1
abundance: .
v_gene: TRBV12-5

CDR3aa: CASSFSISGGATYEQYF
j_gene: TRBJ2-7
abundance: .
v_gene: TRBV13

CDR3aa: CASSYLERDLYEQYF
j_gene: TRBJ2-7
abundance: few
v_gene: TRBV7-9

CDR3aa: CASSIFWGPAYEQYF
j_gene: TRBJ2-7
abundance: once
v_gene: TRBV19

CDR3aa: CASSFSPGLAGGNQETQYF
j_gene: TRBJ2-5
abundance: few
v_gene: TRBV2

CDR3aa: CASSIASTSSGEQYF
j_gene: TRBJ2-7
abundance: many
v_gene: TRBV19

CDR3aa: CASSPDTGGVADTQYF
j_gene: TRBJ2-3
abundance: many
v_gene: TRBV3-1

CDR3aa: CAWATGRGDYEQYF
j_gene: TRBJ2-7
abundance: many
v_gene: TRBV30

CDR3aa: CTSSAGTGYGYTF
j_gene: TRBJ1-2
abundance: .
v_gene: TRBV2

CDR3aa: CASSLLEGSTGYTF
j_gene: TRBJ1-2
abundance: few
v_gene: TRBV5-6

CDR3aa: CSASALERGLPETQYF
j_gene: TRBJ2-5
abundance: .
v_gene: TRBV20-1

CDR3aa: CASSATSSGRANEQFF
j_gene: TRBJ2-1
abundance: .
v_gene: TRBV6-4

CDR3aa: CASNWGTGELFF
j_gene: TRBJ2-2
abundance: many
v_gene: TRBV5-1

CDR3aa: CSVEDWGTGGRTGELFF
j_gene: TRBJ2-2
abundance: few
v_gene: TRBV29-1

CDR3aa: CATSVDRGNYEQYF
j_gene: TRBJ2-7
abundance: many
v_gene: TRBV15

CDR3aa: CASSAGLARTDTQYF
j_gene: TRBJ2-3
abundance: .
v_gene: TRBV5-1

CDR3aa: CSASGAPDNEQFF
j_gene: TRBJ2-1
abundance: .
v_gene: TRBV20-1

CDR3aa: CASSAWDDPNTEAFF
j_gene: TRBJ1-1
abundance: .
v_gene: TRBV25-1

CDR3aa: CSARDGANYEQYF
j_gene: TRBJ2-7
abundance: many
v_gene: TRBV20-1

CDR3aa: CASTVGGPYNEQFF
j_gene: TRBJ2-1
abundance: many
v_gene: TRBV2

CDR3aa: CASSLFGISYNEQFF
j_gene: TRBJ2-1
abundance: many
v_gene: TRBV13

CDR3aa: CASSPGQYEQLF
j_gene: TRBJ2-1
abundance: .
v_gene: TRBV5-6

CDR3aa: CASSTTGGQGAGGYTF
j_gene: TRBJ1-2
abundance: many
v_gene: TRBV11-2

CDR3aa: CASSRLAHSYEQYF
j_gene: TRBJ2-7
abundance: few
v_gene: TRBV19

CDR3aa: CASGRVGGAYEQYF
j_gene: TRBJ2-7
abundance: many
v_gene: TRBV2

CDR3aa: CASSQLALRAGELFF
j_gene: TRBJ2-2
abundance: few
v_gene: TRBV12-3/TRBV12-4

CDR3aa: CASRGRVYGYTF
j_gene: TRBJ1-2
abundance: .
v_gene: TRBV2

CDR3aa: CAWSQTGQYNSPLHF
j_gene: TRBJ1-6
abundance: .
v_gene: TRBV30

CDR3aa: CASSGSRGAEAFF
j_gene: TRBJ1-1
abundance: few
v_gene: TRBV10-1

CDR3aa: CASSGDTIRSTEAFF
j_gene: TRBJ1-1
abundance: .
v_gene: TRBV10-1

CDR3aa: CAWSVRWGRDTEAFF
j_gene: TRBJ1-1
abundance: few
v_gene: TRBV30

CDR3aa: CASSEGQGEVYEQYF
j_gene: TRBJ2-7
abundance: .
v_gene: TRBV9

CDR3aa: CASSRKSPSGLAGEGTAIGELFF
j_gene: TRBJ2-2
abundance: many
v_gene: TRBV6-1

CDR3aa: CASSRSGSLIETQYF
j_gene: TRBJ2-5
abundance: few
v_gene: TRBV6-1

CDR3aa: CASSHQRGGDDEQFF
j_gene: TRBJ2-1
abundance: .
v_gene: TRBV4-1

CDR3aa: CASRSGTGGFYEQFF
j_gene: TRBJ2-1
abundance: many
v_gene: TRBV15

CDR3aa: CASSLVLPAGTASNYGYTF
j_gene: TRBJ1-2
abundance: many
v_gene: TRBV5-1

CDR3aa: CAWTPGGGSGSPLHF
j_gene: TRBJ1-6
abundance: .
v_gene: TRBV30

CDR3aa: CASSYWTGGEVEQYF
j_gene: TRBJ2-7
abundance: many
v_gene: TRBV6-5

CDR3aa: CAIMVGGGLNEQYF
j_gene: TRBJ2-7
abundance: .
v_gene: TRBV10-3

CDR3aa: CASTLAGETNTGELFF
j_gene: TRBJ2-2
abundance: many
v_gene: TRBV27

CDR3aa: CASSLTGGIVDTQYF
j_gene: TRBJ2-3
abundance: many
v_gene: TRBV11-2

CDR3aa: CASGSGGLNEKLFF
j_gene: TRBJ1-4
abundance: few
v_gene: TRBV12-5

CDR3aa: CASSLSGLSSEQFF
j_gene: TRBJ2-1
abundance: many
v_gene: TRBV7-9